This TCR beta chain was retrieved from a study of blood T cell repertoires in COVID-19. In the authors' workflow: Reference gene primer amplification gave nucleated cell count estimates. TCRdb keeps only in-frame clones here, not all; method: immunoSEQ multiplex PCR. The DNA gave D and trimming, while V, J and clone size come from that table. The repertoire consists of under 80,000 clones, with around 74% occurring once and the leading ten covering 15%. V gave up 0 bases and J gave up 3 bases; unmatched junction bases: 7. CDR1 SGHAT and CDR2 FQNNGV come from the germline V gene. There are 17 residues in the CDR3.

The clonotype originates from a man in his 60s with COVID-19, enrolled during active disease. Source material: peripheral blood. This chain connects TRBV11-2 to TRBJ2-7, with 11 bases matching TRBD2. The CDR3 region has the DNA TGTGCCAGCAGCTTAGATACTAGCGGGAGAATCGGCTACGAGCAGTACTTC. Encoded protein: CASSLDTSGRIGYEQYF.